This passage covers 21 T cell receptor beta chains from one sample sequenced in a study of OX40 agonist ivuxolimab in advanced cancers. The assay was immunoSEQ multiplex PCR, and TCRdb's table has in-frame clones only and misses some. This sample has roughly 100,000 clones, with about nine tenths found just once. This specimen consisted of CD4+ or CD8+ T cells sorted from blood, obtained in a trial of the OX40 agonist ivuxolimab. Source of these receptors: an adult with an advanced solid tumor such as melanoma, head and neck, liver or kidney cancer.

The rearrangement uses TRBV6-5 and TRBJ1-2, with TRBD1 identical over 7 bases. The CDR3 runs to 15 residues. With V trimmed by 7 bases and J by 6 bases, 14 bases remained unmatched. Germline CDR1 is MNHEY and CDR2 is SVGAGI. The CDR3 DNA follows: TGTGCCAGCACCCGCCCCCCGGCAGGGGGAGATGGCTACACCTTC. Amino acids: CASTRPPAGGDGYTF.

The V gene is TRBV7-3, the J gene TRBJ2-2, with D tentatively TRBD1 (5 bases). CDR3 length equals 14 residues. V was clipped by 5 bases and J by 6 bases, with 13 bases between them. CDR1 and CDR2 (germline): SGHTA, FQGTGA. This chain's CDR3 is CASSVFQGSGELFF. In DNA, the CDR3 is TGTGCCAGCAGCGTATTTCAGGGCTCCGGGGAGCTGTTTTTT.

CDR3: CASSILTPLAGTGELFF. CDR3 in DNA: TGTGCCAGTAGTATCCTAACCCCTCTAGCGGGCACCGGGGAGCTGTTTTTT. This chain joins TRBV19 and TRBJ2-2; 8 positions agree with TRBD2. V gave up 3 bases and J gave up 4 bases; unmatched junction bases: 10. Germline V gene data show CDR1 as LNHDA and CDR2 as SQIVND (reference sequence). The CDR3 covers 17 residues.

The chain links TRBV5-1 to TRBJ2-5; 9 bases match TRBD2. The J call is doubtful: the DNA matches TRBJ2-7 better. Per germline, CDR1 SGHRS and CDR2 YFSETQ. The CDR3 length is 14 residues. CDR3 loop: CASSASGNSYEQYF. CDR3 nucleotide sequence: TGCGCCAGCAGCGCTAGCGGGAACTCCTACGAGCAGTACTTC.

The chain employs TRBV27 and TRBJ1-6, with D maybe TRBD1 (5 bases). The germline V gene has CDR1 MNHEY and CDR2 SMNVEV (reference sequence). V lost 6 bases and J lost 3, with 15 bases in between. There are 16 residues in the CDR3. CDR3 DNA: TGTGCCAGCAGGGGGAACTCAGGGAACTATAATTCACCCCTCCACTTT. Translating gives CASRGNSGNYNSPLHF.

V is TRBV12-5 and J is TRBJ2-7, with 13 bases identical to TRBD2. Per germline, CDR1 LGHNT and CDR2 FRNRAP. This CDR3 comprises 16 residues. The J segment lost 7 bases and the V segment lost 6 bases, leaving 12 bases of the junction unmatched. CDR3 coding DNA: TGTGCTAGTGGCCGGACTAGCGGGGGCGCCCCTAGTGAGCAGTACTTC. This codes for CASGRTSGGAPSEQYF.

The V gene is TRBV2, the J gene TRBJ1-4; the D is unclear. Looked up from germline, CDR1 is SNHLY and CDR2 is FYNNEI. With 2 bases removed from V and 16 bases from J, the gap between germline ends came to 17 bases. The CDR3 is 13 amino acids. CDR3 residues: CASSEFRTGSPFF. Written as DNA, the CDR3 is TGTGCCAGCAGTGAATTTAGGACGGGATCCCCGTTTTTT.

The gene calls are TRBV7-2 and TRBJ1-2, with D hard to call. The ends were cut back, 2 bases at V and 3 bases at J, with 4 bases in the middle. This CDR3 spans 12 amino acids. Per germline, CDR1 SGHTA and CDR2 FQGNSA. CDR3 protein: CASSLTDYGYTF. Here the CDR3 DNA reads TGTGCCAGCAGCTTAACTGACTATGGCTACACCTTC.

The chain joins TRBV5-4 to TRBJ1-3; 10 nucleotides align to TRBD1. This CDR3 is 15 amino acids long. Germline-derived CDR1 and CDR2 are SGHNT and YYREEE (reference sequence). Trimming took 4 bases from V and 4 from J; bases not matched to a gene: 5. CDR3 sequence (DNA): TGTGCCAGCAGCCGACAGGGGGCGTCCGGAAACACCATATATTTT. This translates into CASSRQGASGNTIYF.

V and J are TRBV6-5 and TRBJ2-1, with D uncertain. The CDR3 covers 12 residues. The V and J ends lost 5 bases and 8 bases respectively, with 10 bases between them. CDR1 MNHEY and CDR2 SVGAGI come from the germline V gene. The CDR3 bases are TGTGCCAGCAGTCAGACCCGTCATGAGCAGTTCTTC. This translates into CASSQTRHEQFF.

This chain joins TRBV30 and TRBJ1-1; the match to TRBD1 covers 7 bases. V shed 0 bases, J shed 10 bases, and the junction held 5 bases outside the gene matches. The CDR3 sequence is 12 residues long. CDR1 is GTSNPN and CDR2 is SVGIG in the germline V gene (reference sequence). Written as DNA, the CDR3 is TGTGCCTGGAGTGTTGGGACAGTTAGAGCTTTCTTT. Amino acid sequence: CAWSVGTVRAFF.

The chain links TRBV7-9 to TRBJ2-5; 9 bases match TRBD1. Per the germline V gene, CDR1 is SEHNR and CDR2 is FQNEAQ (reference sequence). V lost 5 bases and J lost 5; bases outside the gene matches: 12. The CDR3 is 16 residues long. In nucleotides, the CDR3 is TGTGCCAGCAGCGTAACCGGGACAGGGAACGGTGAGACCCAGTACTTC. It specifies CASSVTGTGNGETQYF.

This clone occurred once. The DNA for the CDR3 is TGCGCCAGCAGCTTTTCTGGCACGGACTATGGCTACACCTTC. Translated: CASSFSGTDYGYTF. The chain recombines TRBV5-1 with TRBJ1-2; D unclear. The CDR3 has 14 amino acids. Germline V gene lookup returns CDR1 SGHRS and CDR2 YFSETQ. Trimming took 2 bases from V and 3 from J, leaving 11 bases between them.

With respect to this clone: A read error is likely, as this CDR3 ends without the conserved phenylalanine or tryptophan. The DNA is omitted, as the CDR3 cannot be located on it reliably, and the CDR3 follows TCRdb's listing. V and J are TRBV5-5 and TRBJ2-7; the DNA was not compared with TRBD1, the D call given in the table. Per the germline V gene, CDR1 is SGHKS and CDR2 is YYEKEE (reference sequence). The CDR3 contains 15 residues when both ends are counted. This CDR3 reads CASSLGNVRQGALYL.

The rearrangement uses TRBV25-1 and TRBJ1-3; a weak D match, TRBD1 (5 bases). CDR1 is MGHDK, CDR2 SYGVNS, per germline. Trimming shortened V by 4 bases and J by 2 bases, and 15 bases separated the two germline ends. CDR3 length: 16 residues. The CDR3 loop reads CASSAAGGAAGNTIYF. The CDR3 DNA reads TGTGCCAGCAGTGCCGCGGGGGGAGCGGCTGGAAACACCATATATTTT.

The V and J genes are TRBV5-1 and TRBJ2-2; no clear D gene. From germline, CDR1 is SGHRS and CDR2 YFSETQ. The CDR3 runs 13 residues. The V end lost 0 bases, the J end lost 4 bases, and 4 bases lay between the germline ends. This CDR3 reads CASSLDSTGELFF. The CDR3 nucleotides are TGCGCCAGCAGCTTGGATAGCACCGGGGAGCTGTTTTTT.

The V gene is TRBV19, the J gene TRBJ1-3, with D maybe TRBD1 (6 bases). Trimming pared 4 bases from V and 3 bases from J, leaving 16 bases between. The germline V gene encodes CDR1 LNHDA and CDR2 SQIVND (reference sequence). The CDR3 sequence is 16 residues long. CDR3 bases: TGTGCCAGTAGTAGCCCGGGGGGGGCTAATGGAAACACCATATATTTT. Encoded protein: CASSSPGGANGNTIYF.

The chain is built from TRBV11-2 and TRBJ2-5, with D perhaps given as TRBD1 or TRBD2 (5 bases each). The CDR3 runs 14 residues. The ends were cut back, 0 bases at V and 4 bases at J, with 9 bases in the middle. CDR1 and CDR2 from the germline V gene are SGHAT and FQNNGV. The CDR3 here is CASSLDSGLETQYF. The CDR3 DNA sequence: TGTGCCAGCAGCTTAGATTCGGGGCTAGAGACCCAGTACTTC.

J is TRBJ2-3 and V is TRBV4-1; D not certain. Trimming took 4 bases from V and 6 from J, leaving 11 bases between them. This CDR3 has 13 residues. Per the germline V gene, CDR1 is MGHRA and CDR2 is YSYEKL. The CDR3 region is CASSPTPRDTQYF. DNA of the CDR3: TGCGCCAGCAGCCCAACCCCGCGGGATACGCAGTATTTT.

The rearrangement uses TRBV7-3 and TRBJ2-1, with D maybe TRBD1 (5 bases). V lost 5 bases and J lost 10, with 18 bases in between. Germline V gene sequence: CDR1 SGHTA, CDR2 FQGTGA. This CDR3 region has 14 residues. CDR3 DNA: TGTGCCAGCAGCACTCCTGGGGCCCCCCGGGAGCAGTTCTTC. As protein: CASSTPGAPREQFF.

The chain combines TRBV27 with TRBJ2-3; 7 bases are a match to TRBD2. Germline lookup yields CDR1 MNHEY and CDR2 SMNVEV (reference sequence). This CDR3 has 14 residues. Germline trimming cut 3 bases from V and 2 bases from J; bases unmatched to any gene: 2. CDR3 DNA sequence: TGTGCCAGCAGTTTGCGGGGGACCACAGATACGCAGTATTTT. Its translation: CASSLRGTTDTQYF.